This section outlines one TCR beta chain sequence together with its context. TCRdb analysed the 5' RACE reads with MiXCR anew, one entry per CDR3 protein. The sample holds tens of thousands of distinct CDR3 sequences; approximately 27% are singletons and the top ten take roughly 2.3%. Cells sorted as Tregs were CD4+, CD25+ and CD127-/low. This TCR was recovered from a female donor with breast cancer. The sequenced sample consisted of tumor-infiltrating Tregs sorted from the breast tumor.

The CDR3 is CASSLGGKYEQYF. The CDR3 DNA follows: TGTGCCAGCAGCCTAGGGGGAAAATACGAGCAGTACTTC. The chain joins TRBV28 to TRBJ2-7, with D perhaps TRBD1 (6 bases). The CDR3 consists of 13 residues. From germline, CDR1 is MDHEN and CDR2 SYDVKM. V dropped 6 bases and J dropped 4 bases, with 13 bases sitting between them.